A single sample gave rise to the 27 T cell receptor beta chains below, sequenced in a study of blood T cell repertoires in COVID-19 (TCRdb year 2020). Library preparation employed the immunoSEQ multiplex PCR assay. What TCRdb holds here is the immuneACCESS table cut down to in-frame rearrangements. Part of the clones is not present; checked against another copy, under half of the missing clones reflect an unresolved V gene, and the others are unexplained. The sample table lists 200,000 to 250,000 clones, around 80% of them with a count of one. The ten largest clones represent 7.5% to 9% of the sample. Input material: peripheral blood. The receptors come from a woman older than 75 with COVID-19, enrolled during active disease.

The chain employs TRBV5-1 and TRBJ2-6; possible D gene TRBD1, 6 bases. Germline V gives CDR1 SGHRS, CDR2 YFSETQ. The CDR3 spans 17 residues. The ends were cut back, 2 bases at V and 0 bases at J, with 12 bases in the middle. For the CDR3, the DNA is TGCGCCAGCAGCTTAAGGGCAGGGGCCTCTGGGGCCAACGTCCTGACTTTC. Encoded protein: CASSLRAGASGANVLTF.

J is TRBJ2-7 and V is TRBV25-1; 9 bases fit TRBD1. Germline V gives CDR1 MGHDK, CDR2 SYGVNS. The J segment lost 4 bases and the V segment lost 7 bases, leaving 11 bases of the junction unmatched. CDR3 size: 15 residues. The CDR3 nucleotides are TGTGCCAGCACCGGAGGGACAGGGTTAAGATACGAGCAGTACTTC. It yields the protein CASTGGTGLRYEQYF.

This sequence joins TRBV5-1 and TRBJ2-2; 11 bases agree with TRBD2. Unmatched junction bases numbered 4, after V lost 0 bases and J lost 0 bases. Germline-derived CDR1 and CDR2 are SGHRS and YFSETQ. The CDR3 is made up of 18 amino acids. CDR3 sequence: CASSLGASGGSNTGELFF. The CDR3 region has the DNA TGCGCCAGCAGCTTGGGTGCTAGCGGGGGGTCGAACACCGGGGAGCTGTTTTTT.

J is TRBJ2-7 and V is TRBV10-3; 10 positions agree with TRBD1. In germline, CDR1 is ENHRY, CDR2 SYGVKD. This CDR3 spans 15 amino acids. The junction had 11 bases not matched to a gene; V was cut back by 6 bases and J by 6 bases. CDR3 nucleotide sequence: TGTGCCATCAGCTACTCCGGGACAGGGGTTGGCGAGCAGTACTTC. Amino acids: CAISYSGTGVGEQYF.

For the CDR3, the DNA is TGCGCCAGCAGCTTGGGGGCTGTTGCGGGTAGCACAGATACGCAGTATTTT. Residues: CASSLGAVAGSTDTQYF. The rearrangement links TRBV5-1 to TRBJ2-3; tentatively, D is TRBD2 (5 bases). The germline V gene encodes CDR1 SGHRS and CDR2 YFSETQ. The CDR3 is made up of 17 amino acids. V was clipped by 0 bases and J by 0 bases, with 14 bases between them. Variable domain in full (rest from reference TRBV5-1 and TRBJ2-3): KAGVTQTPRYLIKTRGQQVTLSCSPISGHRSVSWYQQTPGQGLQFLFEYFSETQRNKGNFPGRFSGRQFSNSRSEMNVSTLELGDSALYLCASSLGAVAGSTDTQYFGPGTRLTVL.

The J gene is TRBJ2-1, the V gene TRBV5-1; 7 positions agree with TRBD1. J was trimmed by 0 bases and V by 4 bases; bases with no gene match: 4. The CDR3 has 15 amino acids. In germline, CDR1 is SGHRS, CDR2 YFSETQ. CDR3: CASSGRDSSYNEQFF. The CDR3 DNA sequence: TGCGCCAGCAGCGGCCGGGACAGCTCCTACAATGAGCAGTTCTTC.

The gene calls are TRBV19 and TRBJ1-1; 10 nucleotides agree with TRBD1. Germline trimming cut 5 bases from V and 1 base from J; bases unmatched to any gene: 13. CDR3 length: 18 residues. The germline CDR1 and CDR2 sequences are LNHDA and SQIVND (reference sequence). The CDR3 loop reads CASSVSSGTGVGNTEAFF. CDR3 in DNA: TGTGCCAGTAGTGTTTCCTCCGGGACAGGGGTGGGGAACACTGAAGCTTTCTTT.

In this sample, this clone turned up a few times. The CDR3 loop is CVRSPQSGNTIYF. The CDR3 DNA reads as TGTGTCAGAAGCCCTCAGTCTGGAAACACCATATATTTT. J is TRBJ1-3 and V is TRBV7-5; the table's TRBD1 call for D was not verified on the DNA. TRBV7-5 is a known pseudogene. The CDR3 runs 13 residues.

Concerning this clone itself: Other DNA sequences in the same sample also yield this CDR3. Here the CDR3 reads CASSLVRDTEAFF. CDR3 DNA sequence: TGTGCCAGCAGCTTAGTCAGGGACACTGAAGCTTTCTTT. The chain has TRBV7-8 and TRBJ1-1; tentative D call: TRBD1 (5 bases). Trimming left V 1 base short and J 3 bases short, with 6 bases between. CDR1 is SGHVS, CDR2 FQNEAQ, per germline. This CDR3 is built from 13 residues.

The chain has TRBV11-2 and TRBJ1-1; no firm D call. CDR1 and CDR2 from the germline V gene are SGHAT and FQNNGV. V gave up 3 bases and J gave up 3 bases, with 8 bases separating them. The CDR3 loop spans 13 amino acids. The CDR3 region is CASSFREDTEAFF. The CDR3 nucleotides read TGTGCCAGCAGCTTCCGTGAGGACACTGAAGCTTTCTTT.

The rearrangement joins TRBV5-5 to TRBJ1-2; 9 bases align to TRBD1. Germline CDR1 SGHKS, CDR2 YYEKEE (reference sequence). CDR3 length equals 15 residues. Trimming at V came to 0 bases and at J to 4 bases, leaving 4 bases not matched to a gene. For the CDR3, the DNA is TGTGCCAGCAGCTTGGCTGGGACAGGGACCTATGGCTACACCTTC. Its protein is CASSLAGTGTYGYTF. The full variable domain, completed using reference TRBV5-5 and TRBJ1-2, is DAGVTQSPTHLIKTRGQQVTLRCSPISGHKSVSWYQQVLGQGPQFIFQYYEKEERGRGNFPDRFSARQFPNYSSELNVNALLLGDSALYLCASSLAGTGTYGYTFGSGTRLTVV.

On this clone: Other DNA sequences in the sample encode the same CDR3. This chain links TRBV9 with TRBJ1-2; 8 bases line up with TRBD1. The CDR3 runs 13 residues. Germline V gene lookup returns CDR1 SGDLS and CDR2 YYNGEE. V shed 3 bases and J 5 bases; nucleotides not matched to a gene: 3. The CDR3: CASSGGTGYGYTF. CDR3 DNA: TGTGCCAGCAGCGGCGGGACAGGATATGGCTACACCTTC.

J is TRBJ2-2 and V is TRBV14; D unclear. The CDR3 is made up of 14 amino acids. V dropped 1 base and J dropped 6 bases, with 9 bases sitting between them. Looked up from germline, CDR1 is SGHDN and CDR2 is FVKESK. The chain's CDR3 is CASSQGSSAGELFF. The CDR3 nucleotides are TGTGCCAGCAGCCAAGGCTCATCGGCCGGGGAGCTGTTTTTT. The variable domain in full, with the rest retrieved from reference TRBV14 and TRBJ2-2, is EAGVTQFPSHSVIEKGQTVTLRCDPISGHDNLYWYRRVMGKEIKFLLHFVKESKQDESGMPNNRFLAERTGGTYSTLKVQPAELEDSGVYFCASSQGSSAGELFFGEGSRLTVL.

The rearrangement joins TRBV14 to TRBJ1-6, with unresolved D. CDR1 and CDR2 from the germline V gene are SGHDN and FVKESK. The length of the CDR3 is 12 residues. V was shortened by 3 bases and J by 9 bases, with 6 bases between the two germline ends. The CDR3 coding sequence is TGTGCCAGCAGCCATCGGGGTTCACCCCTCCACTTT. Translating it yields CASSHRGSPLHF.

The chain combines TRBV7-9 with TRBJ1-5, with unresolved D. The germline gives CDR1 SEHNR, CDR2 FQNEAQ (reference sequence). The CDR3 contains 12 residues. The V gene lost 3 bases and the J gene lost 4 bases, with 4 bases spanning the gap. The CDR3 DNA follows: TGTGCCAGCAGCTTCTCTAATCAGCCCCAGCATTTT. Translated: CASSFSNQPQHF.

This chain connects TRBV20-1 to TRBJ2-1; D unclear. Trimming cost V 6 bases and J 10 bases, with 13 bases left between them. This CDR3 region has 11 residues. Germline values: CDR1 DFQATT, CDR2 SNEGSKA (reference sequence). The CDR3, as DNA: TGCAGTGCCCAGAGGCAGTGGGAGCAGTTCTTC. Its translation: CSAQRQWEQFF.

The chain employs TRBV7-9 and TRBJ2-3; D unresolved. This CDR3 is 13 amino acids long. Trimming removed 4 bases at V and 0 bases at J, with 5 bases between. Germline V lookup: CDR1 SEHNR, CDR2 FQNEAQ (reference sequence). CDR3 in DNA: TGTGCCAGCAGCTACTCAAGCACAGATACGCAGTATTTT. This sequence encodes CASSYSSTDTQYF.

DNA for the CDR3: TGTGCCAGCAGCCCCCGGGCAGGGGACTATGGCTACACCTTC. Protein product: CASSPRAGDYGYTF. The V call is TRBV7-6, the J call TRBJ1-2; possible D gene TRBD1, 6 bases. This CDR3 is 14 amino acids long. Per germline, CDR1 SGHVS and CDR2 FNYEAQ. The V gene lost 5 bases and the J gene lost 3 bases, with 13 bases spanning the gap.

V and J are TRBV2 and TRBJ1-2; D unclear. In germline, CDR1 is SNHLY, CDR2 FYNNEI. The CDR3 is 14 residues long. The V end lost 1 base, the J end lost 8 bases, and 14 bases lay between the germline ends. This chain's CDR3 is CASSEGTGGRGYTF. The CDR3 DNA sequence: TGTGCCAGCAGTGAAGGGACTGGAGGTCGAGGCTACACCTTC.

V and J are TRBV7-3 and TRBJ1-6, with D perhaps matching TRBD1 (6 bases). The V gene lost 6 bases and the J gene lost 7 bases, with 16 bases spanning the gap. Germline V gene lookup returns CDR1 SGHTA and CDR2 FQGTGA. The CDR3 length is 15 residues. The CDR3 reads CASSQFGTMNSPLHF. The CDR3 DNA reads TGTGCCAGCAGTCAGTTTGGGACAATGAATTCACCCCTCCACTTT.

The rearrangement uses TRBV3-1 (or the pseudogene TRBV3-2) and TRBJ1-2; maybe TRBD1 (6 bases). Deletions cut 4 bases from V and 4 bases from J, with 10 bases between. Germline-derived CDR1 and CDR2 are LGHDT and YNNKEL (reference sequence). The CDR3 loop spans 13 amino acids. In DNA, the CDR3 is TGTGCCAGCAGCCCCGGACAGCTCTATGGCTACACCTTC. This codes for CASSPGQLYGYTF.

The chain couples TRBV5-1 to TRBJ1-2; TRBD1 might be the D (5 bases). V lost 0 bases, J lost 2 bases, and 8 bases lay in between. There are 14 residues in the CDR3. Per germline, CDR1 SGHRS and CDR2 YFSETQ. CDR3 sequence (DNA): TGCGCCAGCAGCTTGGTATCAGGGAACTATGGCTACACCTTC. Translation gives CASSLVSGNYGYTF.

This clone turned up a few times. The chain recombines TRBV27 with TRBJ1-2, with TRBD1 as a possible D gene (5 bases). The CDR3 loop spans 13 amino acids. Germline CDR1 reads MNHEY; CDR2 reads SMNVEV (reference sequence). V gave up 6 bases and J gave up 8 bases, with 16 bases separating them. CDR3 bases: TGTGCCAGCAGACCTGGGGGGGTTGGCGGCTACACCTTC. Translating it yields CASRPGGVGGYTF.

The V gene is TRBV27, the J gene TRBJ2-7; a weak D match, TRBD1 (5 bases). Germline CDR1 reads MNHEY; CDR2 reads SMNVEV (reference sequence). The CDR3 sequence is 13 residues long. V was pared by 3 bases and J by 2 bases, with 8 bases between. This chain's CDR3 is CASSLQGAYEQYF. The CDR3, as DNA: TGTGCCAGCAGTTTGCAGGGCGCCTACGAGCAGTACTTC.

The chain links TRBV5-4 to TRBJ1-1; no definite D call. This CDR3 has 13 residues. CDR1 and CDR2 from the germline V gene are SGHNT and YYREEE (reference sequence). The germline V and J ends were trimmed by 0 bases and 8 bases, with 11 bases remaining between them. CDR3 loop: CASSLVDGREAFF. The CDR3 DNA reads TGTGCCAGCAGCTTGGTCGATGGCAGGGAAGCTTTCTTT.

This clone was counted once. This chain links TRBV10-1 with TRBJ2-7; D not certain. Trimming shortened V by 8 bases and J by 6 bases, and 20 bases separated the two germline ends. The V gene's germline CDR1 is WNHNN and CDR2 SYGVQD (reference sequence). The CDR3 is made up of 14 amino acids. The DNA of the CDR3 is TGCGCCAGCGGTGGAGTCGACACCCAGTTCGAGCAGTACTTC. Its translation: CASGGVDTQFEQYF.

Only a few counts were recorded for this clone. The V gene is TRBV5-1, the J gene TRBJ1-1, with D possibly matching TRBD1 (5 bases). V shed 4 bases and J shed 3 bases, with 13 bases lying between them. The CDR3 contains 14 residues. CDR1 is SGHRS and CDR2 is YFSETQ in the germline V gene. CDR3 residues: CASSTGTLDTEAFF. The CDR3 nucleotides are TGCGCCAGCAGCACTGGGACTCTGGACACTGAAGCTTTCTTT.